The entry below describes one TCR beta chain. TCRdb's copy holds only in-frame clones and misses some; the assay was immunoSEQ multiplex PCR. The sample carries 290,000 or so clones, roughly nine tenths recorded once. This CDR3 has 14 amino acids. V was cut by 10 bases and J by 2 bases, with 15 bases left in between. CDR1 and CDR2 (germline): MNHEY, SMNVEV (reference sequence). This sample is drawn from a study of blood T cell repertoires in COVID-19. Living in 24 US areas, the participants were between roughly 18 and 95 years of age. This chain links TRBV27 with TRBJ2-4; D might be TRBD1 (6 bases). The specimen was PBMCs or T cells enriched from blood (not recorded which). The clonotype comes from a woman between 18 and 30 years old who had recovered from COVID-19. The chain's CDR3 is CAIRPTGSKNIQYF. The CDR3, as DNA: TGTGCCATACGACCGACAGGATCCAAAAACATTCAGTACTTC.